Presented here are 13 T cell receptor beta chains from one specimen sequenced in a study of blood T cells in healthy people across ages. PCR was performed a second time for about 6 to 12 cycles using a sample-barcoded 5' primer and a J-beta primer mix. From the 5' RACE reads, TCRdb called clonotypes with MiXCR, one entry per CDR3 protein. The data show around 1.5 million distinct CDR3 sequences, about 35% seen once. Sequenced input: blood. These receptors originate from a woman aged 25 to 39 in good health.

This clonotype was detected a few times. J is TRBJ2-2 and V is TRBV7-2; D unclear. CDR3 length: 16 amino acids. Germline CDR1 is SGHTA and CDR2 is FQGNSA. V lost 1 base and J 2 bases, leaving 11 bases between the germline ends. The CDR3 protein is CASSLVAHINTGELFF. The DNA of the CDR3 is TGTGCCAGCAGCTTAGTTGCTCATATAAACACCGGGGAGCTGTTTTTT.

This clonotype has just a few counts. One end of the junction does not line up with germline, which may come from a read error. The chain is built from TRBV5-1 and TRBJ2-3, with a possible D match to TRBD2 (5 bases). The CDR3 spans 12 residues. Per the germline V gene, CDR1 is SGHRS and CDR2 is YFSETQ. The CDR3 sequence: CAGSSDFDTQYF. In DNA form, the CDR3 reads TGCGCCGGCAGCTCGGACTTCGATACGCAGTATTTT.

This clonotype was picked up many times. This chain uses TRBV7-2 with TRBJ2-4; TRBD2 aligns across 8 bases. The CDR3 is 17 residues long. The germline gives CDR1 SGHTA, CDR2 FQGNSA. The junction had 13 bases not matched to a gene; V was cut back by 5 bases and J by 4 bases. The CDR3 region is CASSPPLAVVIKNIQYF. The CDR3 DNA reads TGTGCCAGCAGCCCTCCACTAGCGGTCGTCATTAAAAACATTCAGTACTTC.

The chain has TRBV2 and TRBJ2-6, with D perhaps matching TRBD2 (5 bases). CDR3 length: 15 residues. Looked up from germline, CDR1 is SNHLY and CDR2 is FYNNEI. Deletions cut 8 bases from V and 0 bases from J, with 11 bases between. The DNA of the CDR3 is TGTGCCAGCGTGGAGGAAAGCTCTGGGGCCAACGTCCTGACTTTC. Encoded protein: CASVEESSGANVLTF.

This clonotype was counted only a few times. The chain uses TRBV7-2 and TRBJ2-1; TRBD2 might be the D (6 bases). This CDR3 contains 15 residues. Germline V gene lookup returns CDR1 SGHTA and CDR2 FQGNSA. V was shortened by 5 bases and J by 8 bases, with 19 bases between the two germline ends. CDR3: CASSLGGPGGYEQFF. The CDR3 DNA follows: TGTGCCAGCAGCCTCGGGGGACCTGGAGGATATGAGCAGTTCTTC.

This clonotype showed up just a few times. The chain carries TRBV7-8 and TRBJ2-5; 13 nucleotides align to TRBD2. Germline CDR1 is SGHVS and CDR2 is FQNEAQ. CDR3 length: 16 residues. After removal of 5 bases from V and 2 bases from J, the junction contained 5 bases not matched to a gene. The CDR3 nucleotides are TGTGCCAGCAGCGCGCCGGGACTAGCGGGGCAAGAGACCCAGTACTTC. Translating gives CASSAPGLAGQETQYF.

The V call is TRBV6-5, the J call TRBJ2-1; 7 nucleotides agree with TRBD2. CDR1 is MNHEY, CDR2 SVGAGI, per germline. The CDR3 has 15 residues. Unmatched junction bases numbered 8, after V lost 2 bases and J lost 7 bases. CDR3 bases: TGTGCCAGCAGTTACCCGATGGCGGGGGAGAATGAGCAGTTCTTC. It codes for CASSYPMAGENEQFF.

The chain joins TRBV3-1 to TRBJ2-3; 9 bases fit TRBD2. The CDR3 contains 20 residues. The V segment lost 4 bases and the J segment 0 bases; nucleotides outside the gene matches: 17. CDR1 LGHDT and CDR2 YNNKEL come from the germline V gene (reference sequence). CDR3 nucleotide sequence: TGTGCCAGCAGCCTTATACGGGGACTAGCAACCCCCTCGAGCACAGATACGCAGTATTTT. Translation gives CASSLIRGLATPSSTDTQYF.

The gene calls are TRBV7-2 and TRBJ2-1, with 7 bases identical to TRBD2. The germline CDR1 and CDR2 sequences are SGHTA and FQGNSA. The CDR3 length is 17 residues. The junction had 11 bases not matched to a gene; V was cut back by 4 bases and J by 2 bases. This CDR3 reads CASSSPLVAGTYNEQFF. In DNA form, the CDR3 reads TGTGCCAGCAGCTCCCCTTTGGTAGCGGGCACCTACAATGAGCAGTTCTTC.

Many counts were recorded for this clonotype. The genes are TRBV20-1 and TRBJ2-1; no definite D call. The V gene lost 0 bases and the J gene lost 8 bases, with 8 bases spanning the gap. CDR3 length: 12 amino acids. Germline CDR1 and CDR2: DFQATT and SNEGSKA (reference sequence). CDR3 amino acids: CSARDEGHEQFF. Written as DNA, the CDR3 is TGCAGTGCTAGAGATGAAGGACATGAGCAGTTCTTC.

This clonotype was seen more than once but under ten times. This chain connects TRBV10-1 to TRBJ2-7; TRBD2 is a possible D gene (6 bases). This CDR3 is built from 14 residues. V was pared by 6 bases and J by 3 bases, with 15 bases between. Germline assignment: CDR1 WNHNN and CDR2 SYGVQD (reference sequence). The CDR3 coding sequence is TGCGCCAGCAGCGCGACGGGAGCGGACTACGAGCAGTACTTC. This sequence encodes CASSATGADYEQYF.

This clonotype showed up many times. The chain is built from TRBV6-6 and TRBJ2-7; no clear D. Germline CDR1 is MNHNY and CDR2 is SVGAGI (reference sequence). V lost 6 bases and J 3 bases, leaving 6 bases between the germline ends. CDR3 length equals 11 residues. In DNA, the CDR3 is TGTGCCAGCAGGGCCATCTACGAGCAGTACTTC. Its protein product is CASRAIYEQYF.

This clonotype turned up a few times. This chain links TRBV4-1 with TRBJ2-1; 14 bases line up with TRBD2. The trim removed 4 bases at V and 0 bases at J, leaving 8 bases unmatched. Germline loops: CDR1 MGHRA, CDR2 YSYEKL. The CDR3 is made up of 19 amino acids. CDR3 nucleotides: TGCGCCAGCAGCCTTAGACTAGCGGGAGGGAGCCCCTCCTACAATGAGCAGTTCTTC. As protein: CASSLRLAGGSPSYNEQFF.